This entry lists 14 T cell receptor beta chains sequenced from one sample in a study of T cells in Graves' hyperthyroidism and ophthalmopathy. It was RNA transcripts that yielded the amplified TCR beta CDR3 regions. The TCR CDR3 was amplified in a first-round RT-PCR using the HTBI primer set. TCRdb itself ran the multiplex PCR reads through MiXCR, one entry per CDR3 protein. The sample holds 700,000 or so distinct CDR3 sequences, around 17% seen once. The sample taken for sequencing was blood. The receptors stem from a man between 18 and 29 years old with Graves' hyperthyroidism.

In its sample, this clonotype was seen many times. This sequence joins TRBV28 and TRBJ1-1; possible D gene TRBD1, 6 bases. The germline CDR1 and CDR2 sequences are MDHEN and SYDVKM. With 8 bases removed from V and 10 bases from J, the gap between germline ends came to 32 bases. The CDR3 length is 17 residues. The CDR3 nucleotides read TGTGCCAGCCAGGACAGCTCACTAACACTGAGTAGGAGGAGAGCTTTCTTT. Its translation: CASQDSSLTLSRRRAFF.

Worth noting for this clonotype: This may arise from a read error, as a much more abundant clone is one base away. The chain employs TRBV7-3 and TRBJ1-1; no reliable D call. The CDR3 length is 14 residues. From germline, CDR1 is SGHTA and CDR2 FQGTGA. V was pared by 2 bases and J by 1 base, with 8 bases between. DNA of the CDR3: TGTGCCAGCAGCTTAGGACCGTCGAACACTGAAGCTTTCTTT. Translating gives CASSLGPSNTEAFF.

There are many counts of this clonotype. The CDR3 sequence: CSAPTDRADTQYF. DNA for the CDR3: TGCAGTGCTCCAACTGACAGGGCAGATACGCAGTATTTT. The gene calls are TRBV20-1 and TRBJ2-3, with 7 bases that match TRBD1. Germline V lookup: CDR1 DFQATT, CDR2 SNEGSKA (reference sequence). After removal of 5 bases from V and 4 bases from J, the junction contained 6 bases not matched to a gene. This CDR3 contains 13 residues.

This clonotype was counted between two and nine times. The CDR3 DNA is TGTGCCAGCGGCACGACTAGCGCGTTGCCCCAGTACTTC. Translating it yields CASGTTSALPQYF. The chain couples TRBV6-1 to TRBJ2-5; TRBD2 agrees at 8 bases. This CDR3 is 13 amino acids long. The germline gives CDR1 MNHNS, CDR2 SASEGT. With 8 bases clipped from V and 9 bases from J, the junction kept 11 bases outside the gene matches.

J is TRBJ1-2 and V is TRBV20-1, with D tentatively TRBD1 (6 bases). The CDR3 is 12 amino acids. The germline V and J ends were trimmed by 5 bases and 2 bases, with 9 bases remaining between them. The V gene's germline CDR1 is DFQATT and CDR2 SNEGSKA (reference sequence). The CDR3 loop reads CSAVDRNYGYTF. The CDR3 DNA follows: TGCAGTGCTGTAGACAGGAACTATGGCTACACCTTC.

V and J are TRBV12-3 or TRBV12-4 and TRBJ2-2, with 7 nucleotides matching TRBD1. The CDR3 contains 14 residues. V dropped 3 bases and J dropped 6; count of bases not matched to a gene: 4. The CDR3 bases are TGTGCCAGCAGTTTGACAGGGCGGGCCGGGGAGCTGTTTTTT. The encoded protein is CASSLTGRAGELFF.

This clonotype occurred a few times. CDR3 sequence (DNA): TGTGCCAGCTACCCATCCGGGACATTGGAAAAACTGTTTTTT. Residues: CASYPSGTLEKLFF. This sequence joins TRBV6-1 and TRBJ1-4; possibly TRBD1 for D (6 bases). The CDR3 spans 14 residues. Germline values: CDR1 MNHNS, CDR2 SASEGT. V was clipped by 8 bases and J by 8 bases, with 18 bases between them.

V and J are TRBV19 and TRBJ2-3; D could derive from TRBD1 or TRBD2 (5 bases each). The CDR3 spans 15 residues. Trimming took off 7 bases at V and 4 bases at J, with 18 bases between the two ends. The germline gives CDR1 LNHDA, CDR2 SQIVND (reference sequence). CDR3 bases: TGTGCCAGTACCCGCTTCGGGACGGACCCAGATACGCAGTATTTT. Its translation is CASTRFGTDPDTQYF.

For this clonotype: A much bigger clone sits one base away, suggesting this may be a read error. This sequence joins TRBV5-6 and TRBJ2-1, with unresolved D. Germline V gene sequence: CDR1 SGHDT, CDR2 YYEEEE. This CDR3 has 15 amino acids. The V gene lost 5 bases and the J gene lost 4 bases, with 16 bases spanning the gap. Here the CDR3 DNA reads TGTGCCAGCAGACCGTCTACTGACGTTTACAATGAGCAGTTCTTC. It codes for CASRPSTDVYNEQFF.

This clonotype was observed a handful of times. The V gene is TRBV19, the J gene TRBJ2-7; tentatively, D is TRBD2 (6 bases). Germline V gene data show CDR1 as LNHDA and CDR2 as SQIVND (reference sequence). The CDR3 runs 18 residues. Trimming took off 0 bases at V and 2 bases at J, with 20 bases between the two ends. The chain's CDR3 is CASSIDTTSGGATYEQYF. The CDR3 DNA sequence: TGTGCCAGTAGTATAGATACCACCAGCGGAGGGGCTACCTACGAGCAGTACTTC.

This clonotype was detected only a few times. The CDR3 loop is CASSRQGRRNTIYF. CDR3 bases: TGTGCCAGCAGCAGACAGGGGAGGCGAAACACCATATATTTT. V and J are TRBV7-8 and TRBJ1-3; 8 positions match TRBD1. The CDR3 runs 14 residues. The V gene end was trimmed by 5 bases and the J gene end by 5 bases; junction bases not matched to a gene: 5. Germline CDR1 is SGHVS and CDR2 is FQNEAQ.

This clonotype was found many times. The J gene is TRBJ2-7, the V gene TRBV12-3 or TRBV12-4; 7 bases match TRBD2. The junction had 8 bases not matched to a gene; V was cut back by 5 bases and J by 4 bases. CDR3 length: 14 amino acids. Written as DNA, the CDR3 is TGTGCCAGCAGTCGCGCCGGGGGGAGGTACGAGCAGTACTTC. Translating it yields CASSRAGGRYEQYF.

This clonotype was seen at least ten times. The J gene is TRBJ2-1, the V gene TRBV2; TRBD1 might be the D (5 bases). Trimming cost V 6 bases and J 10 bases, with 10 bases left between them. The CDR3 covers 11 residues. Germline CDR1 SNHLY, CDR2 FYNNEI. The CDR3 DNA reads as TGTGCCAGCAGGACAGAGAGGGAGCAGTTCTTC. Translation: CASRTEREQFF. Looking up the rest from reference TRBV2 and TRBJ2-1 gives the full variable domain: EPEVTQTPSHQVTQMGQEVILRCVPISNHLYFYWYRQILGQKVEFLVSFYNNEISEKSEIFDDQFSVERPDGSNFTLKIRSTKLEDSAMYFCASRTEREQFFGPGTRLTVL.

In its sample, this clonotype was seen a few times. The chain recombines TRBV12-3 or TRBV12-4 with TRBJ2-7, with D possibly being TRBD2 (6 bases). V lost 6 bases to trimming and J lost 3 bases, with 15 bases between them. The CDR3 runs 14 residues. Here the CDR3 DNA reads TGTGCCAGCAGGGCGGACATGGGAGGCTACGAGCAGTACTTC. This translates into CASRADMGGYEQYF.